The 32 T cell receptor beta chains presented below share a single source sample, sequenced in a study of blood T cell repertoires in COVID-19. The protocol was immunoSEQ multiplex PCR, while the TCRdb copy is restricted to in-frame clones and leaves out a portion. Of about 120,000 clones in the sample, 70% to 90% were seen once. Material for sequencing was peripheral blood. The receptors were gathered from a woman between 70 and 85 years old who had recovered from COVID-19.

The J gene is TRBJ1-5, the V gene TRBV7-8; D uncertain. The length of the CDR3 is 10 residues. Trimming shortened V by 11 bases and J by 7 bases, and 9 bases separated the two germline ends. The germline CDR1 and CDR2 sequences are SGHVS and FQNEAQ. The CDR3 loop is CAERLQPQHF. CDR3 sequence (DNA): TGTGCCGAGAGGTTACAGCCCCAGCATTTT.

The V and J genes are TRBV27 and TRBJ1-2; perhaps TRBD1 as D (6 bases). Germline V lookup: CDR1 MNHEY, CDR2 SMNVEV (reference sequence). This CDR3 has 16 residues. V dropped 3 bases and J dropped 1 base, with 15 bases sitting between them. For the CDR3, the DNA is TGTGCCAGCAGTTTGGTCGCACAGGGTGATAACTATGGCTACACCTTC. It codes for CASSLVAQGDNYGYTF.

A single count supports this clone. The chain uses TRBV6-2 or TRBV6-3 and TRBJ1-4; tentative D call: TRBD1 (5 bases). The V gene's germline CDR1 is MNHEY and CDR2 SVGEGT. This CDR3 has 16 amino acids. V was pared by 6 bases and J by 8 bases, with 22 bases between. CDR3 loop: CASSPPRGQGREKLFF. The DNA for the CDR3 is TGTGCCAGCAGCCCACCACGTGGCCAGGGTCGAGAAAAACTGTTTTTT.

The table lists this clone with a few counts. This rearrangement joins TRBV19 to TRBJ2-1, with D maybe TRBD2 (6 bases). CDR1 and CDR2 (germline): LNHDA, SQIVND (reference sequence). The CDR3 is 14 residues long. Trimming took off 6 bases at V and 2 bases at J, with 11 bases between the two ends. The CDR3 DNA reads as TGTGCCAGTAGCGCCGGGAGTCCCTACAATGAGCAGTTCTTC. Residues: CASSAGSPYNEQFF.

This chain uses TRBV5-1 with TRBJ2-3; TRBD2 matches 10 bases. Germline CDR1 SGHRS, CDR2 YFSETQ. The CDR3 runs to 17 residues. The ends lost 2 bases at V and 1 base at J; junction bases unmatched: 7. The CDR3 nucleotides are TGCGCCAGCAGCTTATATCCTAGCGGGGGCGGCACAGATACGCAGTATTTT. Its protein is CASSLYPSGGGTDTQYF. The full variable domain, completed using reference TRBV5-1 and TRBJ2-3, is KAGVTQTPRYLIKTRGQQVTLSCSPISGHRSVSWYQQTPGQGLQFLFEYFSETQRNKGNFPGRFSGRQFSNSRSEMNVSTLELGDSALYLCASSLYPSGGGTDTQYFGPGTRLTVL.

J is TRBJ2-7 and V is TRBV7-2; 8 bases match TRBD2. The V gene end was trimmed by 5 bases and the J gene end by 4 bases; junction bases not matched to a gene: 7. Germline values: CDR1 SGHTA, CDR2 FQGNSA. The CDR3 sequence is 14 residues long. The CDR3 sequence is CASSPSGSIYEQYF. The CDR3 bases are TGTGCCAGCAGCCCAAGCGGGAGTATTTACGAGCAGTACTTC. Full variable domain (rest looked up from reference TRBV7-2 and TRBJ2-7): GAGVSQSPSNKVTEKGKDVELRCDPISGHTALYWYRQSLGQGLEFLIYFQGNSAPDKSGLPSDRFSAERTGGSVSTLTIQRTQQEDSAVYLCASSPSGSIYEQYFGPGTRLTVT.

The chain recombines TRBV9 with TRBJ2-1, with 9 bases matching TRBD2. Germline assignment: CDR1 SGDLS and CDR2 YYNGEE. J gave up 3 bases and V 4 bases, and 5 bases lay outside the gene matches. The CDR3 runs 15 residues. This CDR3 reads CASSSQRGVYNEQFF. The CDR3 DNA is TGTGCCAGCAGCTCCCAGCGGGGGGTCTACAATGAGCAGTTCTTC.

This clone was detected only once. The CDR3 DNA sequence: TGTGCCTGGAGTCGGAGGGGTGGGGAGCAGTACTTC. Translated, it gives CAWSRRGGEQYF. The chain carries TRBV30 and TRBJ2-7, with a weak D call TRBD2 (6 bases). The CDR3 is made up of 12 amino acids. Germline V lookup: CDR1 GTSNPN, CDR2 SVGIG (reference sequence). V dropped 2 bases and J dropped 7 bases, with 12 bases sitting between them.

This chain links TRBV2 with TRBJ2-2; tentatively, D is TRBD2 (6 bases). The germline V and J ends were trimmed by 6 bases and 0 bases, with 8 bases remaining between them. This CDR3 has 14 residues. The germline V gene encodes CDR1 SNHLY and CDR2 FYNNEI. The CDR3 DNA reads TGTGCCAGCAGAAGACTAGCGAACACCGGGGAGCTGTTTTTT. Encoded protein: CASRRLANTGELFF.

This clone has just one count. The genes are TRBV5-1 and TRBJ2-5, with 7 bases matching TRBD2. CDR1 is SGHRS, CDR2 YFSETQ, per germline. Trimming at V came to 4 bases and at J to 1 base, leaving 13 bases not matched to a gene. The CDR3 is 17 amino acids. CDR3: CASSLGRARAFQETQYF. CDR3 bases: TGCGCCAGCAGCCTGGGGAGGGCACGGGCCTTCCAAGAGACCCAGTACTTC.

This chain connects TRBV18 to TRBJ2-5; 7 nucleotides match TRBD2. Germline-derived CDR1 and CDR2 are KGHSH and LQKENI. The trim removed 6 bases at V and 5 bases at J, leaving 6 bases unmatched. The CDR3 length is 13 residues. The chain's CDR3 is CASSPGEGETQYF. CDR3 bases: TGTGCCAGCTCCCCCGGGGAGGGGGAGACCCAGTACTTC. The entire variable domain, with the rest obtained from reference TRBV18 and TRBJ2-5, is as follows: NAGVMQNPRHLVRRRGQEARLRCSPMKGHSHVYWYRQLPEEGLKFMVYLQKENIIDESGMPKERFSAEFPKEGPSILRIQQVVRGDSAAYFCASSPGEGETQYFGPGTRLLVL.

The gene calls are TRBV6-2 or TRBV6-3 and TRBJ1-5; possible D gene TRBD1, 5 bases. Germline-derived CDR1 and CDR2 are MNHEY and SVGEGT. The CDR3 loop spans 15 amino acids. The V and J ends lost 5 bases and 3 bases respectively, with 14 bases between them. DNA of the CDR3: TGTGCCAGCAGTAACAGGCTCGTCCCCAATCAGCCCCAGCATTTT. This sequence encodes CASSNRLVPNQPQHF.

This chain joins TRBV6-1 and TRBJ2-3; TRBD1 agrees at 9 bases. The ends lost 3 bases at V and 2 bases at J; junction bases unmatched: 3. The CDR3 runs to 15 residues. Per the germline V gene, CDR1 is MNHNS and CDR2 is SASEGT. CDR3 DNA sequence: TGTGCCAGCAGTGACCGGGACAGGGACACAGATACGCAGTATTTT. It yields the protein CASSDRDRDTDTQYF.

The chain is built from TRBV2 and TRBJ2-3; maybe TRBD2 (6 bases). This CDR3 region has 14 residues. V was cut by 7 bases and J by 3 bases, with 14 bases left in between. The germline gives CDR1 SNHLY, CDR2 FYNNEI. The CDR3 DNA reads TGTGCCAGCACTTACTCAAGCGGGACAGATACGCAGTATTTT. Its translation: CASTYSSGTDTQYF.

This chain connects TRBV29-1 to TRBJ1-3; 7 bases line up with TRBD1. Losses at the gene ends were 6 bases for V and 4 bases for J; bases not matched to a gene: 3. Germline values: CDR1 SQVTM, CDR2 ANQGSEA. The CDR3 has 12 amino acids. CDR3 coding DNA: TGCAGCGTAACAGGGGCGGGAAACACCATATATTTT. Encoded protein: CSVTGAGNTIYF.

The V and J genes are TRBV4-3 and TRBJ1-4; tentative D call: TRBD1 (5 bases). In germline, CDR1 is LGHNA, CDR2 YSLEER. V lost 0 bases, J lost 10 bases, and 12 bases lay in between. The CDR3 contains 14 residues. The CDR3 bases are TGCGCCAGCAGCCAAGATCCCCAGGGCCGAAAACTGTTTTTT. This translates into CASSQDPQGRKLFF.

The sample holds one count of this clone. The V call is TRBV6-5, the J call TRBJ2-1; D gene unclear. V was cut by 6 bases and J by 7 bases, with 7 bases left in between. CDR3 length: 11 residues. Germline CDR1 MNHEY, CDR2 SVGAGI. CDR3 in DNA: TGTGCCAGCAGACTAACAAATGAGCAGTTCTTC. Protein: CASRLTNEQFF.

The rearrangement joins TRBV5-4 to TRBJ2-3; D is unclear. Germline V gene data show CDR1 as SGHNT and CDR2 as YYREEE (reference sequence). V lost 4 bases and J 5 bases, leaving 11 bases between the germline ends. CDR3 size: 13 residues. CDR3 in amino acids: CASSLTALDTQYF. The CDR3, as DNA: TGTGCCAGCAGCCTCACTGCGCTAGATACGCAGTATTTT. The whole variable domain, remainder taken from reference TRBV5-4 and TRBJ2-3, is ETGVTQSPTHLIKTRGQQVTLRCSSQSGHNTVSWYQQALGQGPQFIFQYYREEENGRGNFPPRFSGLQFPNYSSELNVNALELDDSALYLCASSLTALDTQYFGPGTRLTVL.

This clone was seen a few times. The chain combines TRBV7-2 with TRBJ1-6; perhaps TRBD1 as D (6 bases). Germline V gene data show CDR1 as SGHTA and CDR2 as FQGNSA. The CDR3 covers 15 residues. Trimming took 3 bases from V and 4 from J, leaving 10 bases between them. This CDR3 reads CASSLVTGYNSPLHF. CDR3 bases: TGTGCCAGCAGCTTGGTGACAGGTTATAATTCACCCCTCCACTTT.

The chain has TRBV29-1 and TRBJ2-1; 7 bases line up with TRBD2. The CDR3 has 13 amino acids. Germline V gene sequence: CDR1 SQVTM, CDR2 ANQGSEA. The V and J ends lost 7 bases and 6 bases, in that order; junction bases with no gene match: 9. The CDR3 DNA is TGCAGCGGCGGGTGGGAGGGCCCCAATGAGCAGTTCTTC. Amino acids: CSGGWEGPNEQFF.

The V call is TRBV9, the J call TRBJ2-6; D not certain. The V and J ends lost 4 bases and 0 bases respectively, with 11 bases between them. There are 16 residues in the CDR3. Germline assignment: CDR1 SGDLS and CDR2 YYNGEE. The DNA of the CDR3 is TGTGCCAGCAGCCCGAGAGGTGCCTCTGGGGCCAACGTCCTGACTTTC. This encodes CASSPRGASGANVLTF.

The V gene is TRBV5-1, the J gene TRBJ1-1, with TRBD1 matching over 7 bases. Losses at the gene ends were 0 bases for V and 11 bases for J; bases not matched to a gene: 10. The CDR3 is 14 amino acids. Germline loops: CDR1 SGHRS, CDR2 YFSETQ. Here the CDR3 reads CASSLGQGTPAAFF. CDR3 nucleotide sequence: TGCGCCAGCAGCTTGGGACAGGGAACGCCTGCGGCTTTCTTT.

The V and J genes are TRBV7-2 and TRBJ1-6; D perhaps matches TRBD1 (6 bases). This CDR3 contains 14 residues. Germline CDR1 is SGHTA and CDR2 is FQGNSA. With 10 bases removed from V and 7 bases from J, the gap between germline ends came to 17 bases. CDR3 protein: CATGRGTPNSPLHF. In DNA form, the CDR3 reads TGTGCCACCGGAAGGGGGACCCCGAATTCACCCCTCCACTTT.

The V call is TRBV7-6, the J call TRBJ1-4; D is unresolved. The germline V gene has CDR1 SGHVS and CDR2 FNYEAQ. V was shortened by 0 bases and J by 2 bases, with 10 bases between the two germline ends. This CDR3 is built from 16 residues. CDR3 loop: CASSLATIGTNEKLFF. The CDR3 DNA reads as TGTGCCAGCAGCTTAGCCACGATCGGGACTAATGAAAAACTGTTTTTT.

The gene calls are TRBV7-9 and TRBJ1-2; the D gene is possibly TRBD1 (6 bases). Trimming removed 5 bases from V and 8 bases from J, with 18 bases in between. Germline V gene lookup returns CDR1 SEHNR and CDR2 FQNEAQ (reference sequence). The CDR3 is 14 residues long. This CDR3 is CASSDTTGRGGYTF. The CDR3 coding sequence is TGTGCCAGCAGCGATACTACAGGGAGAGGAGGCTACACCTTC.

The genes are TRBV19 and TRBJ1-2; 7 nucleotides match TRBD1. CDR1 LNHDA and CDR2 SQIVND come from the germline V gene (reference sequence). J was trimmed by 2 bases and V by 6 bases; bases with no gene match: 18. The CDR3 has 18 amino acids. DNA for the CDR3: TGTGCCAGTAGAAACCCCCGGGACAGCAGGTCCTCCAACTATGGCTACACCTTC. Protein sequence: CASRNPRDSRSSNYGYTF.

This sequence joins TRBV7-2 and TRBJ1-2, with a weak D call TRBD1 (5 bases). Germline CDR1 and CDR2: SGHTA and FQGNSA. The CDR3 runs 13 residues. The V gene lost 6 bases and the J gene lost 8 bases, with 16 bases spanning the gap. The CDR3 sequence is CASSYWAGGGYTF. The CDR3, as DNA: TGTGCCAGCAGTTACTGGGCCGGGGGAGGCTACACCTTC.

The CDR3 bases are TGTGCCACTAGGACTAGAGAAGGTGATGAGCAGTTCTTC. Amino acid sequence: CATRTREGDEQFF. The chain is built from TRBV10-3 and TRBJ2-1, with 7 bases lining up with TRBD2. The V and J ends lost 10 bases and 8 bases, in that order; junction bases with no gene match: 11. The CDR3 runs 13 residues. Germline assignment: CDR1 ENHRY and CDR2 SYGVKD.

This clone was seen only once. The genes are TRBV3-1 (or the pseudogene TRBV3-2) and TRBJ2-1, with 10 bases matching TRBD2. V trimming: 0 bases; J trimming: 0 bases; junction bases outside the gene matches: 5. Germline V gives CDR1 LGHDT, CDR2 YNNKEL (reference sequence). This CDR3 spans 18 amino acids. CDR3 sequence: CASSQDSSGGLSYNEQFF. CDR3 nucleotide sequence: TGTGCCAGCAGCCAAGATTCTAGCGGGGGCCTCTCCTACAATGAGCAGTTCTTC.

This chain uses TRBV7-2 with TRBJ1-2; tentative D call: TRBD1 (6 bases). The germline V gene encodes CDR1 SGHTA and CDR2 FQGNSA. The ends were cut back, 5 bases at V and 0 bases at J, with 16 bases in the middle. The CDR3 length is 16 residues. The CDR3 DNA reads TGTGCCAGCAGCATGGGAACAGGGCCACCTAACTATGGCTACACCTTC. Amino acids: CASSMGTGPPNYGYTF.

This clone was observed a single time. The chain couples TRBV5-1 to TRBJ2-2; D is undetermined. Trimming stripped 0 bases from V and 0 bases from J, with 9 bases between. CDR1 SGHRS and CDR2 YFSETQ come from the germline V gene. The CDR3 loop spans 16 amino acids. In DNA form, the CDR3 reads TGCGCCAGCAGCTTGGTTTCGAGCTCGAACACCGGGGAGCTGTTTTTT. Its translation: CASSLVSSSNTGELFF. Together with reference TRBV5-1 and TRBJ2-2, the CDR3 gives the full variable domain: KAGVTQTPRYLIKTRGQQVTLSCSPISGHRSVSWYQQTPGQGLQFLFEYFSETQRNKGNFPGRFSGRQFSNSRSEMNVSTLELGDSALYLCASSLVSSSNTGELFFGEGSRLTVL.

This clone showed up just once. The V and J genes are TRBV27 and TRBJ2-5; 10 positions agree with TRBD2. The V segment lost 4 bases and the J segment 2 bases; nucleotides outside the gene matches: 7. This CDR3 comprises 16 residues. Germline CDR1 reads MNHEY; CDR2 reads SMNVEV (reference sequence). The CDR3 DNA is TGTGCCAGCAGTTCAAGGACTAGCGGAGGGCAAGAGACCCAGTACTTC. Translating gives CASSSRTSGGQETQYF.